This T cell receptor beta chain was profiled in a study of early stage breast cancer tumors. About this clone: Its antigen is unidentified.

The data were produced by immunoSEQ multiplex PCR, yet TCRdb's version contains in-frame clones alone and is incomplete. The sample records fewer than 35,000 clones, 72% being singletons. Study-level results: Enriched TCRB sequences shared across patients were mostly commonly generated sequences.

The CDR3 extends over 16 amino acids. V dropped 2 bases and J dropped 4; count of bases not matched to a gene: 6. Looked up from germline, CDR1 is SGHDN and CDR2 is FVKESK. This clonotype was sampled from a person between 45 and 65 years old with breast cancer. Sequencing input: blood. V is TRBV14 and J is TRBJ2-1; 9 positions match TRBD1. The CDR3 DNA sequence: TGTGCCAGCAGCCAATACCGGGACAGGGCATACAATGAGCAGTTCTTC. Protein product: CASSQYRDRAYNEQFF.